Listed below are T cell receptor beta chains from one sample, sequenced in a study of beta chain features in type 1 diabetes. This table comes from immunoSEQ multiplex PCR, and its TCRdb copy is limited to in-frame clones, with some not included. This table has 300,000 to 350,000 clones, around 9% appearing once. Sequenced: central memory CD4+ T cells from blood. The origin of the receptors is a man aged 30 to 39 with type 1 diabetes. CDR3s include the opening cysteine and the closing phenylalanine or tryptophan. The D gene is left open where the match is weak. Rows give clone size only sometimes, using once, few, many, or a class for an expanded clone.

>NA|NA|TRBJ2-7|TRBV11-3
TGTGCCAGCAGCGAGGGACGGACCTACGAGCAGTACTTC
CASSEGRTYEQYF
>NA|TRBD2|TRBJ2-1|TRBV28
TGTGCCAGCACCCTTGGCGGGGGCTCCTACAATGAGCAGTTCTTC
CASTLGGGSYNEQFF
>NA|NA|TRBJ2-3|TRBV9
TGTGCCAGCAGCGTAGGGCCACGCCGGGCGGATACGCAGTATTTT
CASSVGPRRADTQYF
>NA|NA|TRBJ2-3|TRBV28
TGTGCCAGCAGTCCAGGACTAACGCCTACGCAGTATTTT
CASSPGLTPTQYF
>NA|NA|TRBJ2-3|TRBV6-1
TGTGCCAGCAGTGAAGCCAGCCGGTGGGCAGATACGCAGTATTTT
CASSEASRWADTQYF
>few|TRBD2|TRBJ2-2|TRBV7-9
TGTGCCAGCAGCCCGGTGGAGCGGGGGGGCACCGGGGAGCTGTTTTTT
CASSPVERGGTGELFF
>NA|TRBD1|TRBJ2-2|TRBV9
TGTGCCAGCAGCGTCGGGACAGCCAACACCGGGGAGCTGTTTTTT
CASSVGTANTGELFF
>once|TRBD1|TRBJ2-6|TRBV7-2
TGTGCCAGCAGCTTGGGACAGGGACCTGGGGCCAACGTCCTGACTTTC
CASSLGQGPGANVLTF
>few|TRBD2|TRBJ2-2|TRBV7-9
TGTGCCAGCAGCCTTGGGACTAGCGGCACCGGGGAGCTGTTTTTT
CASSLGTSGTGELFF
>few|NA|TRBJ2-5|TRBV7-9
TGTGCCAGCAGCTTATGGCCCGGGGGAGTCGTTGAGACCCAGTACTTC
CASSLWPGGVVETQYF
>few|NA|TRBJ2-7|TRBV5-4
TGTGCCAGCAGCTTGGATCTTCAGGAATCCTACGAGCAGTACTTC
CASSLDLQESYEQYF
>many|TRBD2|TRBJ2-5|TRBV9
TGTGCCAGCAGCGTAGGACTAGCAGGGGAGACCCAGTACTTC
CASSVGLAGETQYF
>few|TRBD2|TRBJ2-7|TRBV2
TGTGCCAGCAGTCCCGGGACTAGCGGCTACGAGCAGTACTTC
CASSPGTSGYEQYF
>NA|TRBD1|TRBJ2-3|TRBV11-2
TGTGCCAGCAGCTCTGGACAGGGAAGCACAGATACGCAGTATTTT
CASSSGQGSTDTQYF
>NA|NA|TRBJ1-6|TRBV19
TGTGCCAGTAGTTCCCGGACAGCTAAAGAACCCCTCCACTTT
CASSSRTAKEPLHF
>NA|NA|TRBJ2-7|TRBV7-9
TGTGCCAGCAGCCCGGCGGGGTTACGGGGCGAGCAGTACTTC
CASSPAGLRGEQYF
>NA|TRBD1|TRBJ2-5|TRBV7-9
TGTGCCAGCAGCCCGGACAGGGACAGGAGGCTGGAGACCCAGTACTTC
CASSPDRDRRLETQYF
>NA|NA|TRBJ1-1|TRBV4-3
TGCGCCAGCAGCCAAGGGCTGGGGAACACTGAAGCTTTCTTT
CASSQGLGNTEAFF
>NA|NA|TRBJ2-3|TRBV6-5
TGTGCCAGCAGTTACAAGCCTTTTACGGATACGCAGTATTTT
CASSYKPFTDTQYF
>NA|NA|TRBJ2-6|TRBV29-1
TGCAGCGTTGAAGGGCGGGGCCCCAGTAGGTCTGGGGCCAACGTCCTGACTTTC
CSVEGRGPSRSGANVLTF
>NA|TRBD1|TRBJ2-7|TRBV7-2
TGTGCCAGCAGCTCCAGGGGGCTCAGGTACGAGCAGTACTTC
CASSSRGLRYEQYF
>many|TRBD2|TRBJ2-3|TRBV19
TGTGCCAGTAGCCAAAGGTGGTCAGCGGGGACCTCTAGCACAGATACGCAGTATTTT
CASSQRWSAGTSSTDTQYF
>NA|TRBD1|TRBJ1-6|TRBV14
TGTGCCAGCAGCCTAAGGGACAGCTATAATTCACCCCTCCACTTT
CASSLRDSYNSPLHF
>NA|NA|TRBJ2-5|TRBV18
TGTGCCAGCTCACTAGCGAATATAGACAGTAAAGAGACCCAGTACTTC
CASSLANIDSKETQYF
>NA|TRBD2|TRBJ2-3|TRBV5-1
TGCGCCAGCCGGGGGGTTAGCACAGATACGCAGTATTTT
CASRGVSTDTQYF
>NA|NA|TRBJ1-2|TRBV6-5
TGTGCCACCTCAGACGGGGAGCGTAACTATGGCTACACCTTC
CATSDGERNYGYTF
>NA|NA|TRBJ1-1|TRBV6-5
TGTGCCAGCAGTAAGGGCGGGGGAAGGACTGAAGCTTTCTTT
CASSKGGGRTEAFF
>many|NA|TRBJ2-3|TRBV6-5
TGTGCCAGCAGAGTCCGCAGGGGCCGCACAGATACGCAGTATTTT
CASRVRRGRTDTQYF
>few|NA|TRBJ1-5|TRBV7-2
TGTGCCAGCAGTTTTACAGGGAGTAGCAATCAGCCCCAGCATTTT
CASSFTGSSNQPQHF
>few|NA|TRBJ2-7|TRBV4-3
TGCGCCAGCAGCGTTAGTGGTGGCGAGCAGTACTTC
CASSVSGGEQYF
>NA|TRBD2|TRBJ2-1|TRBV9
TGTGCCAGCAGCGGCCAACTAGCGGGGGGGAGCTCCTACAATGAGCAGTTCTTC
CASSGQLAGGSSYNEQFF